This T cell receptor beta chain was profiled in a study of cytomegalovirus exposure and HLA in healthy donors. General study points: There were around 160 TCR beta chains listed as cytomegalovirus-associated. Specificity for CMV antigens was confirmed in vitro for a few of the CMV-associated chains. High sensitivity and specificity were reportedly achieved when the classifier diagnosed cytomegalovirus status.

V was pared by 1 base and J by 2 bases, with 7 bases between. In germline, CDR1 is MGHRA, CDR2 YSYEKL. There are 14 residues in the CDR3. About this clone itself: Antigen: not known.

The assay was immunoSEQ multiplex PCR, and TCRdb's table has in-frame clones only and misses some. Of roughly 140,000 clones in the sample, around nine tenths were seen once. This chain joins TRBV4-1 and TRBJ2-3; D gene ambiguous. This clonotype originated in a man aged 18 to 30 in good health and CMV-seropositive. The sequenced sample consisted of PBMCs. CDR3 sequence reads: CASSQGLNTDTQYF. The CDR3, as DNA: TGCGCCAGCAGCCAAGGACTCAACACAGATACGCAGTATTTT.